These T cell receptor beta chains were read from a single sample in a study of cytomegalovirus exposure and HLA in healthy donors. TCRdb keeps only in-frame clones here, not all; method: immunoSEQ multiplex PCR. Here the sample spans about 360,000 clones, roughly 85% being singletons. The source material was PBMCs. Receptors originate from a woman aged 18-29 years in good health and CMV-seronegative. The CDR3 runs from the conserved cysteine through the conserved F or W.

J gene: TRBJ1-2
V gene: TRBV4-1
CDR3 protein: CASSFGTGNYGYTF

J gene: TRBJ2-7
V gene: TRBV28
CDR3 protein: CASSVRTGSHYEQYF

J gene: TRBJ2-1
V gene: TRBV18
CDR3 protein: CASSPKAGADNEQFF

J gene: TRBJ1-5
V gene: TRBV19
CDR3 protein: CASSLGQGSQPQHF

J gene: TRBJ1-1
V gene: TRBV5-1
CDR3 protein: CASSWTGGIGNTEAFF

J gene: TRBJ1-1
V gene: TRBV9
CDR3 protein: CASSVTQGMNTEAFF

J gene: TRBJ2-7
V gene: TRBV9
CDR3 protein: CASSVTSGPYEQYF

J gene: TRBJ2-5
V gene: TRBV11-3
CDR3 protein: CASSFHIQFLQETQYF

J gene: TRBJ1-5
V gene: TRBV4-1
CDR3 protein: CASSRGPSDQPQHF

J gene: TRBJ1-2
V gene: TRBV27
CDR3 protein: CASSDRPGRDGYTF

J gene: TRBJ2-2
V gene: TRBV9
CDR3 protein: CASSGQGGTGELFF

J gene: TRBJ1-1
V gene: TRBV5-4
CDR3 protein: CASSLRNTEAFF

J gene: TRBJ1-2
V gene: TRBV2
CDR3 protein: CASTKQGALGNYGYTF

J gene: TRBJ2-3
V gene: TRBV29-1
CDR3 protein: CSYRQTTDTQYF

J gene: TRBJ1-1
V gene: TRBV7-9
CDR3 protein: CASSPRGDTEAFF

J gene: TRBJ1-1
V gene: TRBV13
CDR3 protein: CASSLGGRNTEAFF

J gene: TRBJ1-6
V gene: TRBV6-1
CDR3 protein: CASSDVREVGSPLHF

J gene: TRBJ1-2
V gene: TRBV7-9
CDR3 protein: CASSPGTANYGYTF

J gene: TRBJ2-7
V gene: TRBV7-6
CDR3 protein: CASSPGLGDEQYF

J gene: TRBJ2-1
V gene: TRBV14
CDR3 protein: CASSQVGRLGLAGDYNEQFF

J gene: TRBJ2-1
V gene: TRBV11-2
CDR3 protein: CASSLGAGQGGSEQFF

J gene: TRBJ2-7
V gene: TRBV11-2
CDR3 protein: CASSSQPGQGAYEQYF

J gene: TRBJ2-3
V gene: TRBV6-1
CDR3 protein: CASTTRGLAGGVQYF

J gene: TRBJ2-7
V gene: TRBV6-5
CDR3 protein: CASSTLAGSGEQYF

J gene: TRBJ2-5
V gene: TRBV6-5
CDR3 protein: CATRQGVQETQYF

J gene: TRBJ1-5
V gene: TRBV28
CDR3 protein: CASSLQGVNQPQHF

J gene: TRBJ1-1
V gene: TRBV7-2
CDR3 protein: CASSYTGSEPEAFF

J gene: TRBJ2-5
V gene: TRBV5-4
CDR3 protein: CASSLATTGGGETQYF

J gene: TRBJ1-1
V gene: TRBV28
CDR3 protein: CASRYSSGGNTEAFF

J gene: TRBJ2-7
V gene: TRBV2
CDR3 protein: CAIGTSGRPYEQYF

J gene: TRBJ1-5
V gene: TRBV19
CDR3 protein: CASRSSAGGYQPQHF

J gene: TRBJ1-2
V gene: TRBV6-1
CDR3 protein: CASQEHRAGRYGYTF

J gene: TRBJ2-1
V gene: TRBV18
CDR3 protein: CASSPPRGDEQFF

J gene: TRBJ2-5
V gene: TRBV7-9
CDR3 protein: CASRKQGAVQETQYF

J gene: TRBJ1-1
V gene: TRBV30
CDR3 protein: CAWEQGLNTEAFF

J gene: TRBJ2-7
V gene: TRBV27
CDR3 protein: CASSLAASGPGKVYEQYF

J gene: TRBJ1-5
V gene: TRBV6-6
CDR3 protein: CASSYEHGNQPQHF

J gene: TRBJ2-6
V gene: TRBV19
CDR3 protein: CASSSPTGASSGANVLTF

J gene: TRBJ1-2
V gene: TRBV19
CDR3 protein: CASVRRDREHYGYTF

J gene: TRBJ1-5
V gene: TRBV7-9
CDR3 protein: CASSPWGTGVPREPQHF

J gene: TRBJ1-1
V gene: TRBV4-1
CDR3 protein: CASSHLDSNTEAFF

J gene: TRBJ1-3
V gene: TRBV5-1
CDR3 protein: CASSLQGARGNTIYF

J gene: TRBJ2-7
V gene: TRBV19
CDR3 protein: CASSYRDRGYEQYF

J gene: TRBJ2-7
V gene: TRBV7-9
CDR3 protein: CASSEGLAGESSSYEQYF

J gene: TRBJ2-1
V gene: TRBV6-4
CDR3 protein: CASSEGLDLAEQFF

J gene: TRBJ2-7
V gene: TRBV5-1
CDR3 protein: CASSFRSMQGTTYEQYF

J gene: TRBJ2-7
V gene: TRBV27
CDR3 protein: CASRGQGFTYEQYF

J gene: TRBJ2-5
V gene: TRBV4-1
CDR3 protein: CASSQAWEETQYF

J gene: TRBJ1-5
V gene: TRBV19
CDR3 protein: CASSIGSEGINQPQHF

J gene: TRBJ2-3
V gene: TRBV2
CDR3 protein: CASLVAATDTQYF

J gene: TRBJ1-5
V gene: TRBV10-2
CDR3 protein: CASSEGREGNQPQHF

J gene: TRBJ2-1
V gene: TRBV28
CDR3 protein: CASTKAGLVYNEQFF

J gene: TRBJ1-1
V gene: TRBV29-1
CDR3 protein: CSVGKGTAGEAFF

J gene: TRBJ1-2
V gene: TRBV7-9
CDR3 protein: CASSPPSPGEGNYGYTF

J gene: TRBJ2-4
V gene: TRBV19
CDR3 protein: CASSQGGSVAKNIQYF